This T cell receptor (beta chain) originates from a study of response to subunit inactivated influenza vaccine. Points on this clonotype: What it binds is not known.

TCRdb itself ran the RT-PCR reads through MiXCR, one entry per CDR3 protein. The sample has roughly 550,000 distinct CDR3 sequences, roughly a quarter seen once. Study results and caveats: Each seasonal influenza vaccination, the authors suggested, recruits few new T cells.

Germline values: CDR1 SGHTA, CDR2 FQGNSA. This CDR3 spans 16 amino acids. Trimming shortened V by 1 base and J by 10 bases, and 19 bases separated the two germline ends. The same sample was also used in a study of T cells expressing NK-cell markers. That work adds: Making the TCR beta cDNA relied on 5'RACE template switching with UMIs. Beta-chain profiling covered CD3+CD56+NKG2C+, CD3+CD56+NKG2C- and CD3+CD56-NKG2C+ sorted subsets.

The input for sequencing was CD4+ T cells sorted from PBMCs, taken approximately 12 days after vaccination. The chain uses TRBV7-2 and TRBJ1-4; perhaps TRBD1 as D (5 bases). The TCR originated in a man aged 45 to 65 who received an inactivated influenza vaccine. The CDR3 sequence is CASSLDRGPGVGKLFF. The CDR3 DNA sequence: TGTGCCAGCAGCTTAGACCGGGGCCCAGGTGTCGGAAAACTGTTTTTT.